Listed below are T cell receptor beta chains from one sample, sequenced in a study of beta chain features in type 1 diabetes. Here immunoSEQ multiplex PCR was the method, and the copy in TCRdb shows in-frame clones only, minus some. Counted here are over 40,000 clones, about 68% occurring once; the ten biggest clones make up more than 1.5%. The material sequenced was Tregs from blood. The origin of the receptors is a man between 25 and 39 years old with type 1 diabetes. Some clones in this sample may be carry-over from other donors' samples. CDR3s include the opening cysteine and the closing phenylalanine or tryptophan. The D gene is left open where the match is weak. Clone size is shown for a subset of rows, as once, few, many or a class of expanded clone.

J	size	D	V	CDR3	DNA
TRBJ2-5	-	TRBD1	TRBV11-1	CASSSTNRGIRETQYF	TGTGCCAGCAGCTCGACCAACAGGGGAATCAGGGAGACCCAGTACTTC
TRBJ2-2	-	-	TRBV9	CASSVALAPNTGELFF	TGTGCCAGCAGCGTAGCTCTAGCGCCGAACACCGGGGAGCTGTTTTTT
TRBJ2-2	-	-	TRBV5-1	CASSVQGSANTGELFF	TGCGCCAGCAGCGTACAGGGAAGCGCGAACACCGGGGAGCTGTTTTTT
TRBJ2-7	few	-	TRBV7-9	CASSLGYREGSEQYF	TGTGCCAGCAGCTTAGGTTACAGGGAGGGATCCGAGCAGTACTTC
TRBJ2-7	-	-	TRBV7-9	CASSLGTGRGYEQYF	TGTGCCAGCAGCTTAGGTACAGGGAGGGGCTACGAGCAGTACTTC
TRBJ2-1	-	TRBD2	TRBV10-3	CAIRGVGLAASYNEQFF	TGTGCCATCAGGGGAGTGGGACTAGCGGCCTCCTACAATGAGCAGTTCTTC
TRBJ2-5	-	-	TRBV7-2	CASSFRHTQETQYF	TGTGCCAGCAGCTTCCGACACACACAAGAGACCCAGTACTTC
TRBJ1-2	-	TRBD1	TRBV19	CASSARQGITGYTF	TGTGCCAGTAGTGCCCGACAGGGGATTACTGGCTACACCTTC
TRBJ2-5	-	TRBD2	TRBV5-4	CASSLNLAGGRETQYF	TGTGCCAGCAGCTTGAATCTAGCGGGGGGCCGGGAGACCCAGTACTTC
TRBJ1-6	-	-	TRBV7-8	CASSLVVKAGKEPLHF	TGTGCCAGCAGCTTAGTTGTGAAGGCAGGGAAGGAACCCCTCCACTTT
TRBJ2-7	-	-	TRBV2	CASRRAGPTYEQYF	TGTGCCAGCAGGAGGGCAGGACCCACCTACGAGCAGTACTTC
TRBJ2-7	few	TRBD1	TRBV5-4	CASSLDPGTGVEQYF	TGTGCCAGCAGTTTAGATCCCGGGACAGGGGTCGAGCAGTACTTC
TRBJ1-6	-	-	TRBV5-1	CASSFGQDSPLHF	TGCGCCAGCAGCTTCGGACAAGATTCACCCCTCCACTTT
TRBJ1-6	-	-	TRBV10-3	CAIRSSYNSPLHF	TGTGCCATCAGAAGCTCCTATAATTCCCCCCTCCACTTT
TRBJ2-7	-	TRBD2	TRBV6-5	CASSYSWTSGYEQYF	TGTGCCAGCAGTTACTCGTGGACTAGCGGGTACGAGCAGTACTTC
TRBJ1-2	-	-	TRBV7-2	CASSFGGDYGYTF	TGTGCCAGCAGCTTCGGGGGGGACTATGGCTACACCTTC
TRBJ1-1	-	-	TRBV21-1	CASSSTFRGTIRNTEAFF	TGTGCCAGCAGCTCCACGTTCAGGGGCACGATTAGGAACACTGAAGCTTTCTTT